Listed below are T cell receptor beta chains from one sample, sequenced in a study of T cell responses to AZD1222 COVID-19 vaccine. TCRdb's copy holds only in-frame clones and misses some; the assay was immunoSEQ multiplex PCR. The data contain 150,000 or so clones, 85% to 95% of them singletons. The specimen was peripheral blood, collected 28 days after the second AZD1222 dose. Source of these receptors: an adult who received the AZD1222 COVID-19 vaccine. Both conserved end residues are part of each CDR3. Fields, in order: D gene, V gene, clone size, J gene, CDR3 DNA, CDR3 protein. A D gene is named only where the DNA matches it firmly. Clone size is shown for a subset of rows, as once, few, many or a class of expanded clone.

D: .
V: TRBV4-3
size: .
J: TRBJ2-1
DNA: TGCGCCAGCAGCCAAGACATGGGTAGTTCCAATGAGCAGTTCTTC
CDR3: CASSQDMGSSNEQFF

D: .
V: TRBV19
size: .
J: TRBJ2-2
DNA: TGTGCCACGTCGGGTAGCCGGACCGGGGAGCTGTTTTTT
CDR3: CATSGSRTGELFF

D: .
V: TRBV7-9
size: .
J: TRBJ2-1
DNA: TGTGCCAGCAGCTTTGGGGGCTCCTACAATGAGCAGTTCTTC
CDR3: CASSFGGSYNEQFF

D: TRBD2
V: TRBV24-1
size: .
J: TRBJ2-5
DNA: TGTGCCACCAGTGATTTAGCGGGGGGCCAAGAGACCCAGTACTTC
CDR3: CATSDLAGGQETQYF

D: .
V: TRBV14
size: .
J: TRBJ1-1
DNA: TGTGCCAGCAGCCAAGGGATGAACACTGAAGCTTTCTTT
CDR3: CASSQGMNTEAFF

D: .
V: TRBV20-1
size: .
J: TRBJ1-1
DNA: TGCAGTGCGCAAATCAGGGCTGAAGCTTTCTTT
CDR3: CSAQIRAEAFF

D: .
V: TRBV7-8
size: .
J: TRBJ1-5
DNA: TGTGCCAGCAGCTTAGTGTTTTCAGGGTATCCCCAGCATTTT
CDR3: CASSLVFSGYPQHF

D: .
V: TRBV4-1
size: .
J: TRBJ1-1
DNA: TGCGCCAGCAGCCAAGAGGAGGGAACCCCTGAAGCTTTCTTT
CDR3: CASSQEEGTPEAFF

D: TRBD2
V: TRBV11-2
size: .
J: TRBJ2-1
DNA: TGTGCCAGCAGCTTAGATGTTAGCGGGGACTACAATGAGCAGTTCTTC
CDR3: CASSLDVSGDYNEQFF

D: .
V: TRBV11-1
size: .
J: TRBJ2-1
DNA: TGTGCCAGCAGCGAAACTAGCCCGGCTCTGGAGCAGTTCTTC
CDR3: CASSETSPALEQFF

D: TRBD1
V: TRBV28
size: .
J: TRBJ1-1
DNA: TGTGCCAGCAGTTTAACAGGGGGCCGGAACACTGAAGCTTTCTTT
CDR3: CASSLTGGRNTEAFF

D: .
V: TRBV2
size: .
J: TRBJ2-7
DNA: TGTGCCAGCAGTGAAGCCCTCTACGAGCAGTACTTC
CDR3: CASSEALYEQYF

D: .
V: TRBV5-1
size: .
J: TRBJ1-5
DNA: TGCGCCAGCAGCTTGGACGGCAGCTCCGATCAGCCCCAGCATTTT
CDR3: CASSLDGSSDQPQHF

D: TRBD2
V: TRBV5-1
size: .
J: TRBJ2-2
DNA: TGCGCCAGCAGCTTGGTACTAGCGGGAGGACACACCGGGGAGCTGTTTTTT
CDR3: CASSLVLAGGHTGELFF

D: TRBD1
V: TRBV4-1
size: .
J: TRBJ1-2
DNA: TGCGCCAGCAGCCAAGAATCGGGGACAGACGGCTACACCTTC
CDR3: CASSQESGTDGYTF

D: .
V: TRBV21-1
size: .
J: TRBJ2-3
DNA: TGTGCCAGCAGCAAATTGTTGGGCCTTAGACATGCTGGGCAGTATTTT
CDR3: CASSKLLGLRHAGQYF

D: TRBD1
V: TRBV2
size: .
J: TRBJ1-5
DNA: TGTGCCAGCAGTGAATTTAGGGGGCGTGCGCATTTT
CDR3: CASSEFRGRAHF

D: .
V: TRBV11-3
size: .
J: TRBJ2-3
DNA: TGTGCCAGCAGCTTCAACAGGGCCGGCTCCGGAGATACGCAGTATTTT
CDR3: CASSFNRAGSGDTQYF

D: .
V: TRBV6-5
size: .
J: TRBJ1-1
DNA: TGTGCCAGCAGTCTCTCCGTGGGGGAGAACACTGAAGCTTTCTTT
CDR3: CASSLSVGENTEAFF

D: .
V: TRBV6-2/TRBV6-3
size: .
J: TRBJ1-5
DNA: TGTGCCAGCAGCTCCATTATGGGCAATCAGCCCCAGCATTTT
CDR3: CASSSIMGNQPQHF

D: .
V: TRBV5-1
size: .
J: TRBJ1-3
DNA: TGCGCCAGCAGCGGGAGTAGGACTGGAAACACCATATATTTT
CDR3: CASSGSRTGNTIYF

D: .
V: TRBV27
size: .
J: TRBJ2-5
DNA: TGTGCCAGCAGGAAGAACGGGGAGACCCAGTACTTC
CDR3: CASRKNGETQYF

D: TRBD1
V: TRBV7-9
size: few
J: TRBJ2-7
DNA: TGTGCCAGCAGCCACCGGGACAGGGTCTACGAGCAGTACTTC
CDR3: CASSHRDRVYEQYF

D: .
V: TRBV19
size: .
J: TRBJ2-1
DNA: TGTGCCAGTAGTATCCGGATTCTGGACAATGAGCAGTTCTTC
CDR3: CASSIRILDNEQFF

D: .
V: TRBV4-3
size: .
J: TRBJ1-5
DNA: TGCGCCAGCAGCCAAGATCTTCATCAGCCCCAGCATTTT
CDR3: CASSQDLHQPQHF

D: .
V: TRBV30
size: .
J: TRBJ1-1
DNA: TGTGCCTGGAATCGGGAGAGAAGCACTGAAGCTTTCTTT
CDR3: CAWNRERSTEAFF

D: .
V: TRBV28
size: once
J: TRBJ1-5
DNA: TGTGCCAGCCAAAATCTCCTCGGGAGCAATCAGCCCCAGCATTTT
CDR3: CASQNLLGSNQPQHF

D: .
V: TRBV4-2
size: few
J: TRBJ2-3
DNA: TGTGCCAGCAGCCAAGAAAAACAGCGAGCAGATACGCAGTATTTT
CDR3: CASSQEKQRADTQYF

D: TRBD1
V: TRBV28
size: .
J: TRBJ1-5
DNA: TGTGCCAGCAGGCCACAGGGGGTAGTGATAAAGCCCCAGCATTTT
CDR3: CASRPQGVVIKPQHF

D: .
V: TRBV5-4
size: .
J: TRBJ2-2
DNA: TGTGCCAGCAGTTTGACCAACGTAAACACCGGGGAGCTGTTTTTT
CDR3: CASSLTNVNTGELFF

D: .
V: TRBV6-5
size: .
J: TRBJ2-1
DNA: TGTGCCAGCAGATTACAGGGAATCCCGAACAATGAGCAGTTCTTC
CDR3: CASRLQGIPNNEQFF

D: .
V: TRBV19
size: .
J: TRBJ1-2
DNA: TGTGCCAGTACCCTGGGGGGGCGGAGGTCCTATGGCTACACCTTC
CDR3: CASTLGGRRSYGYTF

D: .
V: TRBV5-1
size: .
J: TRBJ2-2
DNA: TGCGCCAGCAGCCCGGGTCATATCGGGAACACCGGGGAGCTGTTTTTT
CDR3: CASSPGHIGNTGELFF

D: TRBD1
V: TRBV15
size: .
J: TRBJ1-5
DNA: TGTGCCACCAGCAGAGAATCCCCTCTACAGGGGAATCAGCCCCAGCATTTT
CDR3: CATSRESPLQGNQPQHF

D: .
V: TRBV13
size: few
J: TRBJ2-1
DNA: TGTGCCAGCAGCCCACTCAATGAGCAGTTCTTC
CDR3: CASSPLNEQFF

D: .
V: TRBV6-5
size: .
J: TRBJ1-5
DNA: TGTGCCAGCAGTTATGGTGGGGGCAATCAGCCCCAGCATTTT
CDR3: CASSYGGGNQPQHF

D: TRBD1
V: TRBV18
size: .
J: TRBJ1-4
DNA: TGTGCCAGCTCACCCGGACAGGGGGCAACTAATGAAAAACTGTTTTTT
CDR3: CASSPGQGATNEKLFF

D: TRBD2
V: TRBV6-6
size: .
J: TRBJ2-1
DNA: TGTGCCAGCAGGCGCGCTGGCGGGAGCGTGAGTAATGAGCAGTTCTTC
CDR3: CASRRAGGSVSNEQFF

D: .
V: TRBV30
size: .
J: TRBJ1-6
DNA: TGTGCCTGGAACCCTGGAGGGGGACCCCTCCACTTT
CDR3: CAWNPGGGPLHF

D: .
V: TRBV4-1
size: .
J: TRBJ2-3
DNA: TGCGCCAGTAAAGGGACTGGCACAGATACGCAGTATTTT
CDR3: CASKGTGTDTQYF

D: .
V: TRBV5-1
size: .
J: TRBJ1-1
DNA: TGCGCCAGCAGCCCTGCGGACAGCGAAGCTTTCTTT
CDR3: CASSPADSEAFF

D: TRBD1
V: TRBV5-4
size: .
J: TRBJ2-5
DNA: TGTGCCAGCAGCTTAACAGGGGGCGGGAAGACCCAGTACTTC
CDR3: CASSLTGGGKTQYF

D: .
V: TRBV28
size: .
J: TRBJ1-5
DNA: TGTGCCAGCAGTTTCCGCCGGAGGCAGCCCCAGCATTTT
CDR3: CASSFRRRQPQHF